The 18 T cell receptor beta chains below all came from one sample that was sequenced in a study of post-analysis software for immune sequencing data. Study-level results: In patients, five or six TRBV segments were more frequent than in controls, with TRBV5-6, TRBV5-1 and TRBV20-1 among them.

Every TCR beta cDNA library bore unique molecular identifiers. TCRdb ran MiXCR on the PCR reads and lists one entry per CDR3 protein. In the table there are hundreds of thousands of distinct CDR3 sequences, just over 35% of which are singletons. These TCRs are of unknown antigen specificity. The sample consisted of blood. These receptors were obtained from a girl aged 10 to 17 with multiple sclerosis.

V and J are TRBV5-1 and TRBJ2-5, with TRBD2 matching 12 bases. The CDR3 covers 19 residues. Germline-derived CDR1 and CDR2 are SGHRS and YFSETQ. J was trimmed by 2 bases and V by 2 bases; bases with no gene match: 13. The CDR3 nucleotides read TGCGCCAGCAGCTTTGTGCTAGCGGGAGGGCCGGGACTGCAAGAGACCCAGTACTTC. It specifies CASSFVLAGGPGLQETQYF.

V and J are TRBV12-3 or TRBV12-4 and TRBJ2-3, with 7 bases aligning to TRBD1. The CDR3 loop spans 18 amino acids. The V and J ends lost 6 bases and 4 bases, in that order; junction bases with no gene match: 19. This CDR3 reads CASRDGVLGTVRADTQYF. The CDR3 bases are TGTGCCAGCAGGGACGGGGTTTTGGGGACAGTCAGAGCAGATACGCAGTATTTT.

Details on this clonotype: A read error is possible here, since a much larger clone lies one base away. The rearrangement uses TRBV12-3 or TRBV12-4 and TRBJ1-4; TRBD1 is a possible D gene (5 bases). The CDR3 extends over 14 amino acids. In nucleotides, the CDR3 is TGTGCCAGCAGCCCCGGGGGGTTCGGTGAAAAACGGTTTTTT. This sequence encodes CASSPGGFGEKRFF.

This chain connects TRBV20-1 to TRBJ2-4; TRBD1 or TRBD2 may be the D gene (5 bases each). The DNA end is more similar to TRBJ2-7, so the J call may be wrong. The V gene's germline CDR1 is DFQATT and CDR2 SNEGSKA (reference sequence). This CDR3 has 15 amino acids. For the CDR3, the DNA is TGCAGTGCTAGAGATTCCGACAAGGGGAGTTACGAGCAGTACTTC. Protein sequence: CSARDSDKGSYEQYF.

The rearrangement links TRBV10-3 to TRBJ2-1; D unresolved. Germline CDR1 reads ENHRY; CDR2 reads SYGVKD. The germline V and J ends were trimmed by 4 bases and 6 bases, with 19 bases remaining between them. The CDR3 loop spans 16 amino acids. Here the CDR3 DNA reads TGTGCCATCAGTGGAGGAAGGACCTCGACCTCCAATGAGCAGTTCTTC. Protein sequence: CAISGGRTSTSNEQFF.

This clonotype was observed a few times. This chain joins TRBV5-5 and TRBJ1-2; 7 nucleotides agree with TRBD1. Germline V gene data show CDR1 as SGHKS and CDR2 as YYEKEE (reference sequence). V was clipped by 6 bases and J by 5 bases; unmatched bases: 7. This CDR3 region has 13 residues. In DNA, the CDR3 is TGTGCCAGCAACACAGGGGACCCATATGGCTACACCTTC. Amino acid sequence: CASNTGDPYGYTF.

Of note for this clonotype: A much larger clonotype is one base distant, so this may be a read error. This chain links TRBV9 with TRBJ2-1; 9 nucleotides align to TRBD2. The CDR3 extends over 14 amino acids. Germline loops: CDR1 SGDLS, CDR2 YYNGEE. V gave up 7 bases and J gave up 11 bases; unmatched junction bases: 13. CDR3 sequence: CASSPREGSGKQFF. The CDR3, as DNA: TGTGCCAGCTCTCCGCGGGAGGGAAGCGGTAAGCAGTTCTTC.

This clonotype was observed many times. V usage is TRBV6-1 and J usage is TRBJ1-5; tentative D call: TRBD1 (6 bases). The V gene's germline CDR1 is MNHNS and CDR2 SASEGT. The V end was cut by 9 bases, the J end by 1 base, with 10 bases between. The CDR3 is made up of 13 amino acids. CDR3 DNA sequence: TGTGCCAGTCGGACAGCCAGCAATCAGCCCCAGCATTTT. Translating it yields CASRTASNQPQHF.

This clonotype turned up a few times. A much larger clone differs from this one at a single base, so this may be a read error. The chain carries TRBV11-2 and TRBJ2-5; perhaps D is TRBD1 or TRBD2 (5 bases each). Germline V CDR1 and CDR2: SGHAT, FQNNGV. The CDR3 runs 14 residues. CDR3 amino acids: CASSIRTGQGTQYF. The CDR3 nucleotides read TGTGCCAGCAGCATCCGGACGGGGCAAGGGACCCAGTACTTC.

This clonotype was seen many times. This sequence joins TRBV12-3 or TRBV12-4 and TRBJ1-2, with D perhaps matching TRBD1 (5 bases). CDR3 size: 13 residues. Trimming removed 6 bases at V and 4 bases at J, with 12 bases between. The CDR3 nucleotides read TGTGCCAGCAGCCTAGACAGCGTCTATGGCTACACCTTC. Its translation is CASSLDSVYGYTF.

This chain links TRBV7-9 with TRBJ2-3, with 9 bases matching TRBD1. Per germline, CDR1 SEHNR and CDR2 FQNEAQ (reference sequence). The junction had 14 bases not matched to a gene; V was cut back by 6 bases and J by 1 base. The CDR3 has 18 amino acids. The CDR3 region has the DNA TGTGCCAGCAGGAAAACGGGACAGGGCCGGTGGGGCACAGATACGCAGTATTTT. Amino acids: CASRKTGQGRWGTDTQYF.

This chain uses TRBV28 with TRBJ2-5; TRBD1 aligns across 7 bases. In germline, CDR1 is MDHEN, CDR2 SYDVKM. The CDR3 contains 11 residues. J was trimmed by 13 bases and V by 4 bases; bases with no gene match: 6. The CDR3 loop reads CASSSLTGTYF. The DNA of the CDR3 is TGTGCCAGCAGTTCCCTGACAGGGACGTACTTC.

The J gene is TRBJ2-5, the V gene TRBV20-1; no reliable D call. This CDR3 has 12 amino acids. The V gene's germline CDR1 is DFQATT and CDR2 SNEGSKA (reference sequence). Trimming took 4 bases from V and 1 from J, leaving 7 bases between them. The DNA of the CDR3 is TGCAGTGCTACTGTCAGCCAAGAGACCCAGTACTTC. It yields the protein CSATVSQETQYF.

The V and J genes are TRBV29-1 and TRBJ2-7; D unclear. TRBJ2-5 matches the DNA end more closely, so the J call is doubtful. CDR1 SQVTM and CDR2 ANQGSEA come from the germline V gene. This CDR3 region has 13 residues. The CDR3: CSVAQESWETQYF. The CDR3 DNA follows: TGCAGCGTTGCTCAGGAATCCTGGGAGACCCAGTACTTC.

For this clonotype: A read error may explain this, as a much larger clone is one base away. The chain combines TRBV12-3 or TRBV12-4 with TRBJ2-3, with D perhaps given as TRBD1 or TRBD2 (6 bases each). V was trimmed by 4 bases and J by 4 bases, leaving 12 bases between them. The CDR3 extends over 14 amino acids. CDR3 nucleotide sequence: TGTGCCAGCAGTTCGGGAGAGGGGGCAGATACGCAGTATTTT. Protein sequence: CASSSGEGADTQYF.

A single count supports this clonotype. This sequence joins TRBV28 and TRBJ2-2, with unresolved D. V dropped 4 bases and J dropped 6 bases, with 9 bases sitting between them. Germline loops: CDR1 MDHEN, CDR2 SYDVKM. The CDR3 has 13 amino acids. The CDR3 region is CASSYVVPGELFF. For the CDR3, the DNA is TGTGCCAGCAGTTACGTTGTACCCGGGGAGCTGTTTTTT.

This clonotype was counted between two and nine times. The genes are TRBV9 and TRBJ1-5; 7 bases line up with TRBD1. Losses at the gene ends were 0 bases for V and 4 bases for J; bases not matched to a gene: 4. The germline CDR1 and CDR2 sequences are SGDLS and YYNGEE. This CDR3 contains 15 residues. The CDR3 protein is CASSVDGTANQPQHF. As DNA, the CDR3 is TGTGCCAGCAGCGTAGACGGGACAGCTAATCAGCCCCAGCATTTT.

The chain has TRBV5-1 and TRBJ2-7; TRBD1 matches at 8 bases. The germline CDR1 and CDR2 sequences are SGHRS and YFSETQ. The CDR3 is 14 amino acids. V lost 4 bases to trimming and J lost 6 bases; unmatched junction nucleotides: 9. The CDR3 region is CASSPRTGLVEQYF. CDR3 coding DNA: TGCGCCAGCAGCCCACGGACAGGGTTGGTCGAGCAGTACTTC.